This T cell receptor (beta chain) was sequenced during a study of blood T cell repertoires in COVID-19. At the level of the study: Samples taken during acute and convalescent COVID-19 were collected in the United States, Italy and Spain. In each case, the material was cDNA or gDNA derived from T cells, B-cell-depleted T cells, or PBMCs.

The table came from immunoSEQ multiplex PCR; TCRdb's copy has only in-frame clones and leaves some out. The sample shows approximately 210,000 clones, about 80% of them seen only once. CDR3 size: 15 residues. The germline gives CDR1 SGDLS, CDR2 YYNGEE. Trimming at V came to 4 bases and at J to 5 bases, leaving 11 bases not matched to a gene. This sequence was found in a man aged 35-49 years who had recovered from COVID-19. Sequencing was performed on PBMCs or T cells enriched from blood (not recorded which). The chain couples TRBV9 to TRBJ2-7, with TRBD1 matching over 8 bases. The chain's CDR3 is CASSPGPRGQDEQYF. The DNA for the CDR3 is TGTGCCAGCAGCCCCGGACCTAGGGGACAGGACGAGCAGTACTTC.